Below, 32 T cell receptor beta chains from the same sample are listed, as sequenced in a study of control samples from healthy donors and cancer patients (dated by TCRdb to 2020 to 2022). Receptor libraries were prepared by the immunoSEQ multiplex PCR assay. TCRdb took over this immuneACCESS table, retaining in-frame rearrangements with V and J assigned. Such tables are incomplete; in checked studies, under half of the missing clones stem from an unresolved V gene, and the remainder is unexplained. The sample profile shows around 85,000 clones; roughly 89% of them were found once. The biggest ten clones account for roughly 7.6% of the sample. The sequenced sample was blood. The source of these receptors is a woman aged 60-75 years in good health.

The chain combines TRBV24-1 with TRBJ1-5; D might be TRBD1 (5 bases). V lost 8 bases, J lost 4 bases, and 14 bases lay in between. The CDR3 runs to 14 residues. Germline V gene lookup returns CDR1 KGHDR and CDR2 SFDVKD. The CDR3 coding sequence is TGTGCCACCACGAGGGACGCCAAGAATCAGCCCCAGCATTTT. It is translated as CATTRDAKNQPQHF.

The chain has TRBV15 and TRBJ2-3; 9 bases agree with TRBD1. This CDR3 region has 14 residues. Germline V gives CDR1 LNHNV, CDR2 YYDKDF (reference sequence). V shed 4 bases and J 4 bases; nucleotides not matched to a gene: 3. The CDR3, as DNA: TGTGCCACCAGCATCCGACAGGGGGCAGATACGCAGTATTTT. Its translation is CATSIRQGADTQYF.

This clone was recorded once. The rearrangement joins TRBV2 to TRBJ1-1, with 8 bases matching TRBD1. Germline CDR1 is SNHLY and CDR2 is FYNNEI. CDR3 length: 13 residues. V was pared by 8 bases and J by 5 bases, with 7 bases of the junction left unmatched. CDR3 coding DNA: TGTGCCAGCTCGCCGCAGGGGGCGACTGAAGCTTTCTTT. As protein: CASSPQGATEAFF.

This chain connects TRBV10-3 to TRBJ2-2, with 11 bases fitting TRBD1. Germline CDR1 ENHRY, CDR2 SYGVKD. V was pared by 6 bases and J by 2 bases, with 2 bases of the junction left unmatched. This CDR3 is 15 amino acids long. The CDR3 loop reads CAIRGQGDNTGELFF. The CDR3 region has the DNA TGTGCCATCAGGGGACAGGGGGACAACACCGGGGAGCTGTTTTTT.

This chain links TRBV28 with TRBJ2-3; 7 bases map to TRBD1. With V trimmed by 9 bases and J by 0 bases, 3 bases remained unmatched. This CDR3 spans 13 amino acids. The V gene's germline CDR1 is MDHEN and CDR2 SYDVKM. The CDR3 spells CASTGASTDTQYF. Written as DNA, the CDR3 is TGTGCCAGTACAGGGGCTAGCACAGATACGCAGTATTTT.

The V call is TRBV19, the J call TRBJ1-5; 7 nucleotides line up with TRBD1. The junction had 10 bases not matched to a gene; V was cut back by 5 bases and J by 6 bases. Germline loops: CDR1 LNHDA, CDR2 SQIVND (reference sequence). This CDR3 spans 15 amino acids. The CDR3 DNA is TGTGCCAGTAGTGACCTCGGGACAGTTGTTCAGCCCCAGCATTTT. Translation: CASSDLGTVVQPQHF.

This clone was observed once. The rearrangement joins TRBV11-3 to TRBJ2-5, with D perhaps matching TRBD2 (6 bases). Deletions cut 0 bases from V and 5 bases from J, with 16 bases between. The germline gives CDR1 SGHNT, CDR2 YENEEA. This CDR3 is built from 16 residues. CDR3 residues: CASSLERGTLWETQYF. The CDR3 DNA reads TGTGCCAGCAGCTTAGAGCGAGGGACTCTGTGGGAGACCCAGTACTTC.

The V and J genes are TRBV7-6 and TRBJ2-1; TRBD1 matches at 10 bases. V lost 1 base and J lost 0; bases outside the gene matches: 3. The CDR3 extends over 17 amino acids. The germline V gene has CDR1 SGHVS and CDR2 FNYEAQ. This CDR3 reads CASSLGTGGDSYNEQFF. The CDR3 bases are TGTGCCAGCAGCTTAGGGACAGGGGGGGACTCCTACAATGAGCAGTTCTTC.

The V gene is TRBV25-1, the J gene TRBJ2-5; D may be TRBD1 (6 bases). The CDR3 extends over 16 amino acids. The V gene lost 2 bases and the J gene lost 4 bases, with 17 bases spanning the gap. Germline V gene data show CDR1 as MGHDK and CDR2 as SYGVNS. The CDR3 DNA reads as TGTGCCAGCAGTGAACGAAGTAGGGTCAGGGGAGAGACCCAGTACTTC. As protein: CASSERSRVRGETQYF.

This chain links TRBV12-3 or TRBV12-4 with TRBJ2-1; D gene unclear. The V end was cut by 6 bases, the J end by 7 bases, with 10 bases between. CDR3 size: 12 residues. This chain's CDR3 is CASSLNANEQFF. The DNA of the CDR3 is TGTGCCAGCAGCCTGAACGCTAATGAGCAGTTCTTC.

The genes are TRBV4-1 and TRBJ2-3; D is unclear. Deletions cut 5 bases from V and 0 bases from J, with 15 bases between. This CDR3 is 16 amino acids long. Germline CDR1 MGHRA, CDR2 YSYEKL. CDR3 in amino acids: CASSANTFSSTDTQYF. In DNA form, the CDR3 reads TGCGCCAGCAGCGCCAACACATTTTCTAGCACAGATACGCAGTATTTT.

The rearrangement uses TRBV29-1 and TRBJ2-5; D gene uncertain. V was cut by 5 bases and J by 4 bases, with 14 bases left in between. This CDR3 contains 13 residues. Germline CDR1 is SQVTM and CDR2 is ANQGSEA. The CDR3: CSVTRLARETQYF. CDR3 DNA sequence: TGCAGCGTTACACGCTTGGCGAGAGAGACCCAGTACTTC.

The V gene is TRBV20-1, the J gene TRBJ2-1; weak D call: TRBD1 (5 bases). The germline V and J ends were trimmed by 5 bases and 8 bases, with 10 bases remaining between them. Germline V lookup: CDR1 DFQATT, CDR2 SNEGSKA (reference sequence). There are 11 residues in the CDR3. As DNA, the CDR3 is TGCAGTGCTGGGGCCCAACATGAGCAGTTCTTC. Translated, it gives CSAGAQHEQFF.

The CDR3 reads CASSLALLGTNYGYTF. The DNA of the CDR3 is TGTGCCAGCAGCTTGGCCCTCTTGGGGACTAACTATGGCTACACCTTC. V usage is TRBV5-5 and J usage is TRBJ1-2; D is uncertain. The CDR3 length is 16 residues. CDR1 is SGHKS and CDR2 is YYEKEE in the germline V gene (reference sequence). V was shortened by 0 bases and J by 0 bases, with 12 bases between the two germline ends.

The J gene is TRBJ2-7, the V gene TRBV5-1; 8 bases are a match to TRBD2. Trimming cost V 0 bases and J 2 bases; bases outside gene matches: 7. The CDR3 runs 16 residues. Germline CDR1 is SGHRS and CDR2 is YFSETQ. CDR3 nucleotides: TGCGCCAGCAGCTTGGGACAGACTAGCGTTGCCTACGAGCAGTACTTC. It codes for CASSLGQTSVAYEQYF.

The chain links TRBV7-9 to TRBJ1-1, with 7 bases identical to TRBD1. The CDR3 covers 14 residues. The J segment lost 4 bases and the V segment lost 4 bases, leaving 6 bases of the junction unmatched. Germline values: CDR1 SEHNR, CDR2 FQNEAQ (reference sequence). CDR3 sequence: CASSSQGESTEAFF. CDR3 nucleotides: TGTGCCAGCAGCTCCCAGGGGGAGAGCACTGAAGCTTTCTTT.

This clone was recorded a few times. The rearrangement joins TRBV4-2 to TRBJ2-5; possible D gene TRBD2, 6 bases. The CDR3 extends over 13 amino acids. Germline V lookup: CDR1 LGHNA, CDR2 YNFKEQ. V was trimmed by 5 bases and J by 9 bases, leaving 16 bases between them. CDR3 region: CASSNTLGGAQYF. DNA of the CDR3: TGTGCCAGCAGCAATACCTTGGGCGGGGCCCAGTACTTC.

This clone was observed once. As DNA, the CDR3 is TGCGCCAGCAGCTTTACCGTTTCATCCACTGAAGCTTTCTTT. It encodes CASSFTVSSTEAFF. The V call is TRBV5-1, the J call TRBJ1-1; D gene uncertain. This CDR3 comprises 14 residues. The V gene lost 2 bases and the J gene lost 4 bases, with 12 bases spanning the gap. The V gene's germline CDR1 is SGHRS and CDR2 YFSETQ. The full variable domain, rest sourced from reference TRBV5-1 and TRBJ1-1, is KAGVTQTPRYLIKTRGQQVTLSCSPISGHRSVSWYQQTPGQGLQFLFEYFSETQRNKGNFPGRFSGRQFSNSRSEMNVSTLELGDSALYLCASSFTVSSTEAFFGQGTRLTVV.

The J gene is TRBJ1-1, the V gene TRBV5-1; TRBD1 aligns across 7 bases. Germline values: CDR1 SGHRS, CDR2 YFSETQ. Trimming at V came to 4 bases and at J to 1 base, leaving 4 bases not matched to a gene. The CDR3 runs 14 residues. The CDR3 loop is CASSPGTANTEAFF. CDR3 DNA: TGCGCCAGCAGCCCCGGGACAGCGAACACTGAAGCTTTCTTT.

As DNA, the CDR3 is TGTGCCAGTAGTGCAAATCCGGGGTACACTGAAGCTTTCTTT. Encoded protein: CASSANPGYTEAFF. The genes are TRBV19 and TRBJ1-1; D unresolved. The V and J ends lost 5 bases and 3 bases respectively, with 13 bases between them. This CDR3 comprises 14 residues. Germline CDR1 is LNHDA and CDR2 is SQIVND (reference sequence).

The chain's CDR3 is CASSVMGVYGYTF. The CDR3 nucleotides read TGTGCCAGCAGTGTCATGGGGGTCTATGGCTACACCTTC. This chain connects TRBV5-8 to TRBJ1-2; possibly TRBD1 for D (5 bases). The CDR3 covers 13 residues. Between the trimmed V and J ends, which lost 5 bases and 4 bases, there was a span of 12 bases. Germline V lookup: CDR1 SGHTS, CDR2 YDEGEE. Full variable domain (rest looked up from reference TRBV5-8 and TRBJ1-2): EAGVTQSPTHLIKTRGQQATLRCSPISGHTSVYWYQQALGLGLQFLLWYDEGEERNRGNFPPRFSGRQFPNYSSELNVNALELEDSALYLCASSVMGVYGYTFGSGTRLTVV.

V gene TRBV4-1 combines with J gene TRBJ2-1; 14 nucleotides agree with TRBD2. CDR3 length: 16 amino acids. V lost 4 bases, J lost 8 bases, and 7 bases stayed unmatched. The V gene's germline CDR1 is MGHRA and CDR2 YSYEKL. In DNA form, the CDR3 reads TGCGCCAGCAGCCTAAGACTAGCGGGGGGGCATTATGAGCAGTTCTTC. Protein sequence: CASSLRLAGGHYEQFF.

The CDR3 nucleotides are TGTGCCAGCAGTAGACAGGGGCCGCTTTTTGGCAATCAGCCCCAGCATTTT. Translating gives CASSRQGPLFGNQPQHF. The chain uses TRBV6-2 or TRBV6-3 and TRBJ1-5; the match to TRBD1 covers 8 bases. V dropped 5 bases and J dropped 2; count of bases not matched to a gene: 11. From germline, CDR1 is MNHEY and CDR2 SVGEGT. The CDR3 has 17 residues.

The chain is built from TRBV7-2 and TRBJ2-5; D is undetermined. The germline gives CDR1 SGHTA, CDR2 FQGNSA. V was pared by 5 bases and J by 2 bases, with 12 bases between. This CDR3 is built from 14 residues. The CDR3 nucleotides read TGTGCCAGCAGCCCAGGCAGGCGGCAAGAGACCCAGTACTTC. This translates into CASSPGRRQETQYF.

The gene calls are TRBV28 and TRBJ1-2; no definite D call. This CDR3 is 14 amino acids long. CDR1 MDHEN and CDR2 SYDVKM come from the germline V gene. The ends were cut back, 2 bases at V and 1 base at J, with 8 bases in the middle. The CDR3 DNA reads TGTGCCAGCAGTTTAGGGTGGATTAACTATGGCTACACCTTC. Protein product: CASSLGWINYGYTF.

This chain connects TRBV24-1 to TRBJ2-1; the D gene is possibly TRBD1 (6 bases). V dropped 5 bases and J dropped 6 bases, with 16 bases sitting between them. The CDR3 consists of 15 residues. Germline-derived CDR1 and CDR2 are KGHDR and SFDVKD. CDR3 in DNA: TGTGCCACCAGTGTCGTAGGGGGAACCCTCAATGAGCAGTTCTTC. It specifies CATSVVGGTLNEQFF.

This clone was detected once. The chain has TRBV9 and TRBJ2-3, with 9 bases fitting TRBD2. CDR3 length: 16 residues. The trim removed 3 bases at V and 7 bases at J, leaving 12 bases unmatched. Germline CDR1 is SGDLS and CDR2 is YYNGEE. The CDR3 DNA reads TGTGCCAGCAGCGCGAGGGGCGGGGGGGCCTCGAATACGCAGTATTTT. Protein: CASSARGGGASNTQYF.

The chain links TRBV29-1 to TRBJ1-1; 7 nucleotides agree with TRBD1. Trimming at V came to 4 bases and at J to 6 bases, leaving 5 bases not matched to a gene. This CDR3 spans 12 amino acids. Germline V lookup: CDR1 SQVTM, CDR2 ANQGSEA. CDR3: CSVATGTPEAFF. In DNA, the CDR3 is TGCAGCGTTGCGACAGGGACCCCTGAAGCTTTCTTT.

The V gene is TRBV21-1, the J gene TRBJ2-7. TRBV21-1 is a listed pseudogene. The CDR3 has 17 amino acids. The CDR3 is CASSTSGSGAPTYEQYF. In nucleotides, the CDR3 is TGTGCCAGCAGCACAAGCGGGTCGGGGGCGCCGACCTACGAGCAGTACTTC.

The rearrangement links TRBV28 to TRBJ1-1; D uncertain. Germline-derived CDR1 and CDR2 are MDHEN and SYDVKM. Deletions cut 2 bases from V and 6 bases from J, with 4 bases between. The CDR3 is made up of 11 amino acids. CDR3 DNA sequence: TGTGCCAGCAGTTTAGGACCTGAAGCTTTCTTT. Protein product: CASSLGPEAFF.

Worth noting for this clone: Other DNA variants within this sample encode the same CDR3. V is TRBV30 and J is TRBJ2-5; D not resolved. Trimming shortened V by 0 bases and J by 4 bases, and 9 bases separated the two germline ends. CDR3 size: 13 residues. Germline V gene data show CDR1 as GTSNPN and CDR2 as SVGIG (reference sequence). CDR3 bases: TGTGCCTGGAGTGTAGGGCTAGGAGAGACCCAGTACTTC. The encoded protein is CAWSVGLGETQYF.

The chain has TRBV30 and TRBJ2-3; 14 nucleotides align to TRBD2. The CDR3 runs 17 residues. Trimming took 0 bases from V and 3 from J; bases not matched to a gene: 5. From germline, CDR1 is GTSNPN and CDR2 SVGIG (reference sequence). CDR3 DNA sequence: TGTGCCTGGAGTGTAGGTTGGACTAGCGGGAGGACAGATACGCAGTATTTT. It is translated as CAWSVGWTSGRTDTQYF.